This TCR beta chain was documented in a study of cytomegalovirus exposure and HLA in healthy donors. General study results and limits: Later, an analysis showed that TCR beta chains associated with HLA were more clonally expanded than others that were equally common.

The CDR3 runs 14 residues. V was pared by 4 bases and J by 5 bases, with 12 bases between. The germline V gene encodes CDR1 MNHNS and CDR2 SASEGT. Remarks on this clone: Its specificity is unknown.

Amplification used 60 Vbeta primers and 13 Jbeta primers. The assay was immunoSEQ multiplex PCR, and TCRdb's table has in-frame clones only and misses some. The sample yields about 200,000 clones, roughly 68% seen once. Sequencing was carried out using PBMCs. The clonotype was recovered from a woman in her 30s in good health and CMV-seronegative. This chain links TRBV6-1 with TRBJ1-5, with a weak D call TRBD1 (6 bases). This chain's CDR3 is CASSGYGTYQPQHF. Written as DNA, the CDR3 is TGTGCCAGCAGTGGTTACGGGACATATCAGCCCCAGCATTTT.